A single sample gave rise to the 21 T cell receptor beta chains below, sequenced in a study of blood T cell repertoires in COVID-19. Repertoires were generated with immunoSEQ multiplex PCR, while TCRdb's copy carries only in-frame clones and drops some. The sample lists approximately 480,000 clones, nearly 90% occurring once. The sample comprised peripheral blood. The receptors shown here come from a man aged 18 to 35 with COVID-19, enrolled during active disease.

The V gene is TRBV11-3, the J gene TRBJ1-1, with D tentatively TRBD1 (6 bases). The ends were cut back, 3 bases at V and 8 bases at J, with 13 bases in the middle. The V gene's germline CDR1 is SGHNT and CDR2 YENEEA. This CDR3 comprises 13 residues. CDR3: CASSFDRFEEAFF. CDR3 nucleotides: TGTGCCAGCAGCTTCGACAGGTTTGAGGAAGCTTTCTTT.

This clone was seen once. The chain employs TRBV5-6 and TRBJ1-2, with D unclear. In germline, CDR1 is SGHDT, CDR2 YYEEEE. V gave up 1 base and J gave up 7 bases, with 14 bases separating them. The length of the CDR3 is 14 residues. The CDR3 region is CASSLLTGLVGYTF. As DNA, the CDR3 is TGTGCCAGCAGCTTGCTAACCGGACTAGTTGGCTACACCTTC.

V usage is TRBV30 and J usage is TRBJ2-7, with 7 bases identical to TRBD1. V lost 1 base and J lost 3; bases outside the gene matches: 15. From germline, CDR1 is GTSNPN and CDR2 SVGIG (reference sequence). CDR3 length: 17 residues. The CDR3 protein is CAWSAPRQGKGVYEQYF. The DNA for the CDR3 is TGTGCCTGGAGTGCCCCGAGACAGGGCAAGGGGGTCTACGAGCAGTACTTC.

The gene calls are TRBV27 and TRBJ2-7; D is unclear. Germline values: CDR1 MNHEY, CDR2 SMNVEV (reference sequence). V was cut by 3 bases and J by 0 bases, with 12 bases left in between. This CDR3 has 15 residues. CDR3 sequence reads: CASSLSGGGSYEQYF. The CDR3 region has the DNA TGTGCCAGCAGTTTGTCGGGTGGTGGCTCCTACGAGCAGTACTTC.

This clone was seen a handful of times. The CDR3: CASSLERQLGGELFF. For the CDR3, the DNA is TGTGCCAGCAGCTTAGAGCGGCAGCTGGGCGGGGAGCTGTTTTTT. The genes are TRBV11-2 and TRBJ2-2, with D unresolved. The V gene lost 0 bases and the J gene lost 7 bases, with 12 bases spanning the gap. This CDR3 is built from 15 residues. The V gene's germline CDR1 is SGHAT and CDR2 FQNNGV.

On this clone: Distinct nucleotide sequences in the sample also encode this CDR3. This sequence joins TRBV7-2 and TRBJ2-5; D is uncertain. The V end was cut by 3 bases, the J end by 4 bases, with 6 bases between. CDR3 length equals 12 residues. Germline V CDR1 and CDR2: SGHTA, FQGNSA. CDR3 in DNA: TGTGCCAGCAGCTTTTCTCGAGAGACCCAGTACTTC. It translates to CASSFSRETQYF. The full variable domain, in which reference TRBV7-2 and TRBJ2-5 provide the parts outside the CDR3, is GAGVSQSPSNKVTEKGKDVELRCDPISGHTALYWYRQSLGQGLEFLIYFQGNSAPDKSGLPSDRFSAERTGGSVSTLTIQRTQQEDSAVYLCASSFSRETQYFGPGTRLLVL.

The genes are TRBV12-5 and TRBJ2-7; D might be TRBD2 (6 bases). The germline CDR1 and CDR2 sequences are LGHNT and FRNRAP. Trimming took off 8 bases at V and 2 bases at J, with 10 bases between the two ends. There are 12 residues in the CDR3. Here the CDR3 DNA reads TGTGCTAGTTGGGGGGAAACCTACGAGCAGTACTTC. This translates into CASWGETYEQYF.

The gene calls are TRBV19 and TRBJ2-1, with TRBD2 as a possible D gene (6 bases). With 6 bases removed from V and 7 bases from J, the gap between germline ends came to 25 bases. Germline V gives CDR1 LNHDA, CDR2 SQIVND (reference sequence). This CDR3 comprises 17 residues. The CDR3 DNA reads TGTGCCAGTAGACCTGAAGATGCGGGAAGGACCAAAAATGAGCAGTTCTTC. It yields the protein CASRPEDAGRTKNEQFF.

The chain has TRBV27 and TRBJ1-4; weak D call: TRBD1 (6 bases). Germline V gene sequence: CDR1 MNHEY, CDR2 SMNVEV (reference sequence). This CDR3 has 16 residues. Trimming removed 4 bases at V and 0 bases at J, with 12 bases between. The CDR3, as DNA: TGTGCCAGCAGTTCAACAGGGCCAGCAACTAATGAAAAACTGTTTTTT. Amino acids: CASSSTGPATNEKLFF.

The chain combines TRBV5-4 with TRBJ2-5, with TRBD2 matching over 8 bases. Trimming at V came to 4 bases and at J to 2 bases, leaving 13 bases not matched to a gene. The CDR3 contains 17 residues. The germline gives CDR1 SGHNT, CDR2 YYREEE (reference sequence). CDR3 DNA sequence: TGTGCCAGCAGCCGGGGAGGGGCGGGGGGTCGGCAAGAGACCCAGTACTTC. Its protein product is CASSRGGAGGRQETQYF.

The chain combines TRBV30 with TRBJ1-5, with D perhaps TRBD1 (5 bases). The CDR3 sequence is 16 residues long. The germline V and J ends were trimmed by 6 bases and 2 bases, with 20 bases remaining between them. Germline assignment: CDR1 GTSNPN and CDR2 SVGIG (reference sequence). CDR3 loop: CACSGGSPRGNQPQHF. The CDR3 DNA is TGTGCCTGTTCGGGGGGGTCTCCGCGTGGCAATCAGCCCCAGCATTTT.

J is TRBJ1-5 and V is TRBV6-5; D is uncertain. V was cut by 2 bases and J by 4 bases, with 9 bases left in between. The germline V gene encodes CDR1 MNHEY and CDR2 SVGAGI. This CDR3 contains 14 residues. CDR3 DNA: TGTGCCAGCAGTTACGTCCAGGATAATCAGCCCCAGCATTTT. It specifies CASSYVQDNQPQHF.

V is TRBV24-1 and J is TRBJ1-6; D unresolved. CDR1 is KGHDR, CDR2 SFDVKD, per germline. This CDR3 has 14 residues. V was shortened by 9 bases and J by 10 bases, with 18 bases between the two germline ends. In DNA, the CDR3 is TGTGCCACCCCTTGGGTCGACTCCCGGTCACCCCTCCACTTT. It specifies CATPWVDSRSPLHF.

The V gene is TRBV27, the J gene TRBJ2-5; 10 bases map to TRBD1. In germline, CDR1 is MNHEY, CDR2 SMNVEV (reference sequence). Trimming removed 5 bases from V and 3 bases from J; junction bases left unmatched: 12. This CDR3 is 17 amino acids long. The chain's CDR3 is CASSPEARDRGEETQYF. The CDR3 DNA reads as TGTGCCAGCAGTCCAGAAGCCCGGGACAGGGGTGAAGAGACCCAGTACTTC.

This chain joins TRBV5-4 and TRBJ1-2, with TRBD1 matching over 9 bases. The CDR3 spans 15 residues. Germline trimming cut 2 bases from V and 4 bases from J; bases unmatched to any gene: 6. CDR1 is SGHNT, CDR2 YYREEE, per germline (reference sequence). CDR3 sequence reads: CASSFGGQGGYGYTF. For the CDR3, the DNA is TGTGCCAGCAGCTTTGGGGGACAGGGCGGCTATGGCTACACCTTC.

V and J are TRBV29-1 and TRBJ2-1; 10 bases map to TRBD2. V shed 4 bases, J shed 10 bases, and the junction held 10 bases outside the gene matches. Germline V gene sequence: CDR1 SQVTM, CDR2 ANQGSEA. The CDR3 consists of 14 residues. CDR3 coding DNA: TGCAGCGTTGCAGGAGGACTAGCGGCAGGCGAGCAGTTCTTC. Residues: CSVAGGLAAGEQFF.

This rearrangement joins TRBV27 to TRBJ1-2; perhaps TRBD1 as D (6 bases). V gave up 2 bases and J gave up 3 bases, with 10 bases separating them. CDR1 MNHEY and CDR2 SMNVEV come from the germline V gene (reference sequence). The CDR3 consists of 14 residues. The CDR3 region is CASSLTGGYYGYTF. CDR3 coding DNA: TGTGCCAGCAGTTTAACGGGGGGCTACTATGGCTACACCTTC.

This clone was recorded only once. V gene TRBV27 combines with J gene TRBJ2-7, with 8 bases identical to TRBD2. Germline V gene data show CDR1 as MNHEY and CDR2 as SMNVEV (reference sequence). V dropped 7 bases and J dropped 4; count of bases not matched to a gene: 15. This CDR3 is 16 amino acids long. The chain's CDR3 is CASKSSASGRGYEQYF. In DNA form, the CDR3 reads TGTGCCAGCAAATCCTCCGCAAGCGGGAGAGGGTACGAGCAGTACTTC.

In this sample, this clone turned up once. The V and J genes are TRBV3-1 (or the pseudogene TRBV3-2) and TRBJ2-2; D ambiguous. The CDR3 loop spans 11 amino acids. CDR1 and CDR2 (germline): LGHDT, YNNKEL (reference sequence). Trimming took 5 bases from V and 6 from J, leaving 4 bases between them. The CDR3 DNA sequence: TGTGCCAGCAGCTATTCCGGGGAGCTGTTTTTT. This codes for CASSYSGELFF.

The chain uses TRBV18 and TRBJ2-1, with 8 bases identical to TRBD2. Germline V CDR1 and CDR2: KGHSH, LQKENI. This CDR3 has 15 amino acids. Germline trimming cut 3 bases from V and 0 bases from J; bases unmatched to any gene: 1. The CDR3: CASSPSGSSYNEQFF. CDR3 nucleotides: TGTGCCAGCTCACCCAGCGGGAGCTCCTACAATGAGCAGTTCTTC.

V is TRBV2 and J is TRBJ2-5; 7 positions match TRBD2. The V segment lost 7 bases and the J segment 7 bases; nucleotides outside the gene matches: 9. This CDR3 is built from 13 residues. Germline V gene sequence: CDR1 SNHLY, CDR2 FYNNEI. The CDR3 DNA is TGTGCCAGCACCCCCGGGGAGGGTCGGACCCAGTACTTC. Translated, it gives CASTPGEGRTQYF. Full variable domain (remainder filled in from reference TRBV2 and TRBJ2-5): EPEVTQTPSHQVTQMGQEVILRCVPISNHLYFYWYRQILGQKVEFLVSFYNNEISEKSEIFDDQFSVERPDGSNFTLKIRSTKLEDSAMYFCASTPGEGRTQYFGPGTRLLVL.